The 32 T cell receptor beta chains given below trace back to one sample, sequenced in a study of cytomegalovirus exposure and HLA in healthy donors. Assay used: immunoSEQ multiplex PCR; TCRdb lists only in-frame clones, some missing. The data hold about 97,000 clones, with roughly 94% observed a single time. The sequenced sample consisted of PBMCs. The receptors stem from a woman younger than 35 in good health and CMV-seronegative.

CDR3 protein: CSVVLRTSDEQYF. The CDR3 DNA reads TGCAGCGTTGTATTGCGGACTAGCGACGAGCAGTACTTC. This chain connects TRBV29-1 to TRBJ2-7, with TRBD2 matching 9 bases. Germline loops: CDR1 SQVTM, CDR2 ANQGSEA. The CDR3 has 13 amino acids. J lost 5 bases, V lost 4 bases, and 6 bases had no gene match.

The genes are TRBV28 and TRBJ1-5; possible D gene TRBD1, 6 bases. Looked up from germline, CDR1 is MDHEN and CDR2 is SYDVKM. The CDR3 sequence is 14 residues long. V dropped 3 bases and J dropped 6 bases, with 12 bases sitting between them. For the CDR3, the DNA is TGTGCCAGCAGTTTGCTACAGGGTGGTCAGCCCCAGCATTTT. This gives the protein CASSLLQGGQPQHF.

CDR3 sequence (DNA): TGTGCCAGCAGCTTAGCAGGTGGGGGCGTGGGCACAGATACGCAGTATTTT. Translation gives CASSLAGGGVGTDTQYF. This chain links TRBV7-8 with TRBJ2-3, with D perhaps TRBD1 (6 bases). This CDR3 has 17 amino acids. CDR1 and CDR2 (germline): SGHVS, FQNEAQ. V lost 0 bases and J lost 1, with 14 bases in between.

CDR3 DNA sequence: TGTGCCAGTAGTATAGAAGGGAGGGTCAACTACTATGGCTACACCTTC. Residues: CASSIEGRVNYYGYTF. This chain connects TRBV19 to TRBJ1-2; D unresolved. Germline V gene data show CDR1 as LNHDA and CDR2 as SQIVND (reference sequence). The CDR3 totals 16 residues. The germline V and J ends were trimmed by 0 bases and 3 bases, with 14 bases remaining between them.

The rearrangement links TRBV7-2 to TRBJ2-1; the match to TRBD2 covers 10 bases. CDR3 length: 16 amino acids. Germline values: CDR1 SGHTA, CDR2 FQGNSA. J lost 0 bases, V lost 1 base, and 0 bases had no gene match. The CDR3 sequence: CASSLVAGGSYNEQFF. In nucleotides, the CDR3 is TGTGCCAGCAGCTTAGTAGCGGGAGGCTCCTACAATGAGCAGTTCTTC.

The chain links TRBV29-1 to TRBJ1-2; unclear D gene. V was trimmed by 4 bases and J by 4 bases, leaving 13 bases between them. This CDR3 spans 13 amino acids. Germline lookup yields CDR1 SQVTM and CDR2 ANQGSEA. The CDR3 DNA follows: TGCAGCGTTGGGGCAGCCCTTTCCTATGGCTACACCTTC. It codes for CSVGAALSYGYTF. Combining the CDR3 with reference TRBV29-1 and TRBJ1-2 gives the whole variable domain SAVISQKPSRDICQRGTSLTIQCQVDSQVTMMFWYRQQPGQSLTLIATANQGSEATYESGFVIDKFPISRPNLTFSTLTVSNMSPEDSSIYLCSVGAALSYGYTFGSGTRLTVV.

The rearrangement links TRBV18 to TRBJ2-1; 9 bases are shared with TRBD2. The CDR3 runs to 17 residues. V shed 0 bases and J 7 bases; nucleotides not matched to a gene: 10. Germline V gives CDR1 KGHSH, CDR2 LQKENI. Here the CDR3 reads CASSPPISGGRGNEQFF. The CDR3 DNA reads as TGTGCCAGCTCACCACCGATCAGCGGGGGGCGGGGGAATGAGCAGTTCTTC.

This sequence joins TRBV6-1 and TRBJ1-4; D is ambiguous. This CDR3 spans 15 amino acids. Per germline, CDR1 MNHNS and CDR2 SASEGT. Trimming took 0 bases from V and 0 from J, leaving 5 bases between them. Written as DNA, the CDR3 is TGTGCCAGCAGTGAAGCTCTAACAACTAATGAAAAACTGTTTTTT. As protein: CASSEALTTNEKLFF.

A remark on this clone: Within the sample, other DNA sequences also encode this same CDR3. The chain has TRBV5-1 and TRBJ2-7, with 7 bases matching TRBD1. Germline V gene lookup returns CDR1 SGHRS and CDR2 YFSETQ. The CDR3 is 12 residues long. Trimming took 4 bases from V and 5 from J; bases not matched to a gene: 3. DNA for the CDR3: TGCGCCAGCAGCCTCGACAGGGACGAGCAGTACTTC. Residues: CASSLDRDEQYF.

The rearrangement links TRBV5-4 to TRBJ2-5; 10 bases fit TRBD2. From germline, CDR1 is SGHNT and CDR2 YYREEE (reference sequence). This CDR3 has 16 amino acids. V was clipped by 4 bases and J by 4 bases; unmatched bases: 10. DNA of the CDR3: TGTGCCAGCAGCGGGGTAGCGGGAGGAGTCGGAGAGACCCAGTACTTC. The encoded protein is CASSGVAGGVGETQYF.

This chain joins TRBV15 and TRBJ2-7; D remains unclear. CDR3 length: 13 amino acids. V dropped 0 bases and J dropped 3 bases, with 6 bases sitting between them. The germline gives CDR1 LNHNV, CDR2 YYDKDF (reference sequence). The CDR3 reads CATSRDPVYEQYF. CDR3 in DNA: TGTGCCACCAGCAGAGATCCCGTCTACGAGCAGTACTTC.

The CDR3 here is CASSVYGPGGANVLTF. DNA of the CDR3: TGTGCCAGCAGCGTTTACGGTCCGGGGGGCGCCAACGTCCTGACTTTC. The chain is built from TRBV9 and TRBJ2-6; D perhaps matches TRBD2 (7 bases). This CDR3 has 16 amino acids. V was shortened by 2 bases and J by 7 bases, with 16 bases between the two germline ends. The germline gives CDR1 SGDLS, CDR2 YYNGEE.

The chain joins TRBV2 to TRBJ1-1; D unresolved. CDR1 and CDR2 (germline): SNHLY, FYNNEI. CDR3 length: 13 residues. Trimming took 8 bases from V and 4 from J, leaving 14 bases between them. The CDR3 nucleotides read TGTGCCAGCGAGGATGAGCGGGGCACTGAAGCTTTCTTT. Protein sequence: CASEDERGTEAFF.

The chain recombines TRBV19 with TRBJ2-7, with TRBD2 matching 13 bases. V lost 4 bases and J lost 2; bases outside the gene matches: 8. The germline CDR1 and CDR2 sequences are LNHDA and SQIVND (reference sequence). The CDR3 runs 17 residues. The CDR3 loop reads CASSTTSGRALAYEQYF. In DNA, the CDR3 is TGTGCCAGTAGTACCACTAGCGGGAGGGCCTTAGCCTACGAGCAGTACTTC.

This clone was counted a single time. This chain links TRBV21-1 with TRBJ1-4; the table's D call, TRBD1, has no DNA check behind it. TRBV21-1 constitutes a pseudogene. The CDR3 contains 11 residues. The CDR3 nucleotides are TGTGCCAGCCCCAGAATGGAAAAACTGTTTTTT. This codes for CASPRMEKLFF.

The chain combines TRBV19 with TRBJ2-6; no clear D. CDR1 is LNHDA, CDR2 SQIVND, per germline (reference sequence). V was cut by 2 bases and J by 0 bases, with 5 bases left in between. The CDR3 runs to 15 residues. The CDR3 DNA follows: TGTGCCAGTAGTATATTCCACTCTGGGGCCAACGTCCTGACTTTC. It codes for CASSIFHSGANVLTF.

This clone was observed a handful of times. The chain combines TRBV19 with TRBJ1-5; D ambiguous. Germline CDR1 is LNHDA and CDR2 is SQIVND (reference sequence). The CDR3 runs to 15 residues. Trimming shortened V by 7 bases and J by 1 base, and 14 bases separated the two germline ends. CDR3 coding DNA: TGTGCCAGTACTCCACTCGGGTCGAGCAATCAGCCCCAGCATTTT. Translation gives CASTPLGSSNQPQHF. Full variable domain (remainder filled in from reference TRBV19 and TRBJ1-5): DGGITQSPKYLFRKEGQNVTLSCEQNLNHDAMYWYRQDPGQGLRLIYYSQIVNDFQKGDIAEGYSVSREKKESFPLTVTSAQKNPTAFYLCASTPLGSSNQPQHFGDGTRLSIL.

The chain uses TRBV30 and TRBJ2-2; D perhaps matches TRBD2 (5 bases). Trimming left V 8 bases short and J 1 base short, with 20 bases between. CDR1 and CDR2 from the germline V gene are GTSNPN and SVGIG (reference sequence). This CDR3 has 16 residues. CDR3 nucleotides: TGTGCCGGAAAAGGACTCCTCAAGATGAACACCGGGGAGCTGTTTTTT. As protein: CAGKGLLKMNTGELFF.

The chain employs TRBV28 and TRBJ1-1, with D uncertain. Trimming took 2 bases from V and 3 from J, leaving 10 bases between them. Germline CDR1 MDHEN, CDR2 SYDVKM. The CDR3 runs to 14 residues. The CDR3 loop reads CASSLLGGYTEAFF. CDR3 bases: TGTGCCAGCAGTTTACTAGGCGGATACACTGAAGCTTTCTTT.

This clone was seen once. The chain has TRBV5-6 and TRBJ2-3; 13 bases are shared with TRBD2. Per the germline V gene, CDR1 is SGHDT and CDR2 is YYEEEE. J was trimmed by 6 bases and V by 0 bases; bases with no gene match: 7. The CDR3 runs to 17 residues. CDR3 nucleotide sequence: TGTGCCAGCAGCTTGGTTGGACTAGCGGGAGCTTACGATACGCAGTATTTT. This gives the protein CASSLVGLAGAYDTQYF. Drawing the rest from reference TRBV5-6 and TRBJ2-3, the complete variable domain is DAGVTQSPTHLIKTRGQQVTLRCSPKSGHDTVSWYQQALGQGPQFIFQYYEEEERQRGNFPDRFSGHQFPNYSSELNVNALLLGDSALYLCASSLVGLAGAYDTQYFGPGTRLTVL.

V gene TRBV7-8 combines with J gene TRBJ2-5, with D unclear. V lost 0 bases to trimming and J lost 0 bases, with 5 bases between them. Per germline, CDR1 SGHVS and CDR2 FQNEAQ. This CDR3 contains 14 residues. CDR3: CASSLAVYQETQYF. In DNA, the CDR3 is TGTGCCAGCAGCTTAGCCGTCTACCAAGAGACCCAGTACTTC.

The chain has TRBV6-1 and TRBJ1-5; D call uncertain. Germline V gene sequence: CDR1 MNHNS, CDR2 SASEGT. This CDR3 has 13 residues. V lost 6 bases, J lost 4 bases, and 10 bases lay in between. DNA of the CDR3: TGTGCCAGCAGGGAGGTTTCTAATCAGCCCCAGCATTTT. Translation: CASREVSNQPQHF.

The chain links TRBV25-1 to TRBJ1-6; D ambiguous. The germline V gene encodes CDR1 MGHDK and CDR2 SYGVNS. V was cut by 1 base and J by 7 bases, with 5 bases left in between. This CDR3 has 13 amino acids. In DNA, the CDR3 is TGTGCCAGCAGTGAATCGGGGAATTCACCCCTCCACTTT. As protein: CASSESGNSPLHF.

The chain combines TRBV19 with TRBJ1-5, with D possibly TRBD1 on 5 matching bases. Per the germline V gene, CDR1 is LNHDA and CDR2 is SQIVND (reference sequence). This CDR3 contains 15 residues. The germline V and J ends were trimmed by 3 bases and 3 bases, with 12 bases remaining between them. CDR3 DNA sequence: TGTGCCAGTAGTATTAAGGGGATTCCCAATCAGCCCCAGCATTTT. As protein: CASSIKGIPNQPQHF.

The rearrangement links TRBV19 to TRBJ2-7; TRBD1 aligns across 9 bases. The germline V gene encodes CDR1 LNHDA and CDR2 SQIVND (reference sequence). V gave up 3 bases and J gave up 5 bases; unmatched junction bases: 8. The CDR3 totals 15 residues. In DNA, the CDR3 is TGTGCCAGTAGTATTTCGGGACAGGGAGTTAACGAGCAGTACTTC. Amino acid sequence: CASSISGQGVNEQYF. Looking up the rest from reference TRBV19 and TRBJ2-7 gives the full variable domain: DGGITQSPKYLFRKEGQNVTLSCEQNLNHDAMYWYRQDPGQGLRLIYYSQIVNDFQKGDIAEGYSVSREKKESFPLTVTSAQKNPTAFYLCASSISGQGVNEQYFGPGTRLTVT.

The J gene is TRBJ2-2, the V gene TRBV21-1; TRBD1 is the table's D call, not checked against the DNA. TRBV21-1 constitutes a pseudogene. The CDR3 runs to 16 residues. The CDR3: CASSFRTGERNGELFF. The CDR3 coding sequence is TGTGCCAGCAGCTTCCGGACAGGGGAGCGGAACGGGGAGCTGTTTTTT.

J is TRBJ1-2 and V is TRBV30; maybe TRBD1 (5 bases). Per the germline V gene, CDR1 is GTSNPN and CDR2 is SVGIG (reference sequence). The CDR3 has 13 residues. With 2 bases removed from V and 6 bases from J, the gap between germline ends came to 13 bases. This chain's CDR3 is CAWSPMGQDGYTF. For the CDR3, the DNA is TGTGCCTGGAGTCCAATGGGGCAGGATGGCTACACCTTC.

The chain is built from TRBV27 and TRBJ1-2, with D tentatively TRBD1 (6 bases). Looked up from germline, CDR1 is MNHEY and CDR2 is SMNVEV (reference sequence). This CDR3 comprises 16 residues. With 0 bases removed from V and 4 bases from J, the gap between germline ends came to 15 bases. The CDR3 reads CASSLSLDGQFYGYTF. The CDR3 coding sequence is TGTGCCAGCAGTTTATCCCTTGACGGACAGTTCTATGGCTACACCTTC.

This chain uses TRBV18 with TRBJ1-3; D gene ambiguous. The V gene's germline CDR1 is KGHSH and CDR2 LQKENI. V lost 1 base to trimming and J lost 0 bases, with 13 bases between them. CDR3 size: 17 residues. DNA for the CDR3: TGTGCCAGCTCACCACTCCAGGTCAGATCCTCTGGAAACACCATATATTTT. It codes for CASSPLQVRSSGNTIYF.

This clone came up once. The rearrangement joins TRBV28 to TRBJ1-2, with D possibly matching TRBD1 (5 bases). This CDR3 comprises 13 residues. Deletions cut 3 bases from V and 3 bases from J, with 8 bases between. Germline CDR1 and CDR2: MDHEN and SYDVKM. The DNA for the CDR3 is TGTGCCAGCAGTTTGGGGGGTGACTATGGCTACACCTTC. It translates to CASSLGGDYGYTF.

V and J are TRBV9 and TRBJ1-2; D not certain. The CDR3 sequence is 13 residues long. Trimming pared 0 bases from V and 4 bases from J, leaving 7 bases between. Germline CDR1 is SGDLS and CDR2 is YYNGEE. As DNA, the CDR3 is TGTGCCAGCAGCGTAGGACAACTCTATGGCTACACCTTC. Encoded protein: CASSVGQLYGYTF. Based on the CDR3 plus reference TRBV9 and TRBJ1-2, the full variable domain is DSGVTQTPKHLITATGQRVTLRCSPRSGDLSVYWYQQSLDQGLQFLIQYYNGEERAKGNILERFSAQQFPDLHSELNLSSLELGDSALYFCASSVGQLYGYTFGSGTRLTVV.

The CDR3 DNA follows: TGTGCCATCAGTGAGTCGGGACAGGACTATGGCTACACCTTC. Translating gives CAISESGQDYGYTF. The chain is built from TRBV10-3 and TRBJ1-2; 8 bases are a match to TRBD1. This CDR3 has 14 residues. Trimming cost V 0 bases and J 3 bases; bases outside gene matches: 0. Looked up from germline, CDR1 is ENHRY and CDR2 is SYGVKD.